Below are 32 T cell receptor beta chains sequenced from a single sample in a study of follicular helper T cells after annual influenza vaccination (TCRdb year 2017). The meaning of the sample's time point label: 2014-2015 season, 7 days after vaccination. The library was obtained by the immunoSEQ multiplex PCR assay. TCRdb took this table from immuneACCESS and kept in-frame rearrangements with V and J called. Such tables lack part of the clones; where checked against another copy, unresolved V genes explain under half of the gap, and the rest is unexplained. The sample table holds about 10,000 clones, of which about four fifths were seen once. The ten most abundant clones make up over 0.65% of the sample. Sequenced here: CXCR5- memory CD4+ T cells sorted from blood, sampled 7 days after influenza vaccination. In the paper's terms, the cell subset or site label means: CXCR5- memory CD4 T cells. These receptors were collected from an adult who received the influenza vaccine.

As regards this clone: The junction does not match germline at one end; this may be a read error. The chain links TRBV7-7 to TRBJ2-5; D might be TRBD1 (5 bases). Germline V gives CDR1 SSHAT, CDR2 FNYEAQ (reference sequence). The CDR3 consists of 13 residues. The DNA for the CDR3 is TGTGCTAGCAGCTCCCCTGGGGCTGAGACCCAGTACTTC. Protein: CASSSPGAETQYF.

The V call is TRBV19, the J call TRBJ1-5; D perhaps matches TRBD1 (6 bases). The CDR3 consists of 13 residues. Trimming took off 8 bases at V and 6 bases at J, with 14 bases between the two ends. Per the germline V gene, CDR1 is LNHDA and CDR2 is SQIVND (reference sequence). Here the CDR3 reads CASWGGAGQPQHF. The CDR3 DNA is TGTGCCAGTTGGGGGGGGGCTGGTCAGCCCCAGCATTTT. Full variable domain (outside the CDR3, taken from reference TRBV19 and TRBJ1-5): DGGITQSPKYLFRKEGQNVTLSCEQNLNHDAMYWYRQDPGQGLRLIYYSQIVNDFQKGDIAEGYSVSREKKESFPLTVTSAQKNPTAFYLCASWGGAGQPQHFGDGTRLSIL.

This rearrangement joins TRBV5-1 to TRBJ2-3, with TRBD1 matching 9 bases. This CDR3 has 15 residues. V was clipped by 3 bases and J by 0 bases; unmatched bases: 2. The germline V gene encodes CDR1 SGHRS and CDR2 YFSETQ. CDR3 in amino acids: CASSSGQGSTDTQYF. CDR3 nucleotides: TGCGCCAGCAGCTCGGGACAGGGTAGCACAGATACGCAGTATTTT.

The chain has TRBV29-1 and TRBJ2-3; 11 nucleotides line up with TRBD2. Germline CDR1 and CDR2: SQVTM and ANQGSEA. This CDR3 has 16 residues. V trimming: 3 bases; J trimming: 2 bases; junction bases outside the gene matches: 7. The CDR3 spells CSVDGGSGGVTDTQYF. CDR3 nucleotide sequence: TGCAGCGTTGACGGGGGTAGCGGGGGGGTCACAGATACGCAGTATTTT.

This rearrangement joins TRBV6-6 to TRBJ1-3, with D unclear. Germline V gene sequence: CDR1 MNHNY, CDR2 SVGAGI (reference sequence). The CDR3 is 14 residues long. V dropped 8 bases and J dropped 7 bases, with 18 bases sitting between them. The CDR3 DNA sequence: TGTGCCAGCCTTGAGGGCGGTTGGGTGAACACCATATATTTT. It encodes CASLEGGWVNTIYF.

The chain has TRBV28 and TRBJ2-7; D might be TRBD1 (6 bases). Germline V gene sequence: CDR1 MDHEN, CDR2 SYDVKM. Trimming stripped 4 bases from V and 2 bases from J, with 12 bases between. The CDR3 contains 14 residues. Here the CDR3 DNA reads TGTGCCAGCAGTTCCCCGGGACAAGCCTACGAGCAGTACTTC. Protein sequence: CASSSPGQAYEQYF.

The chain joins TRBV7-2 to TRBJ1-5; D uncertain. The CDR3 totals 15 residues. V lost 5 bases and J lost 3, with 14 bases in between. The germline V gene has CDR1 SGHTA and CDR2 FQGNSA. For the CDR3, the DNA is TGTGCCAGCAGCCCCACACGGGGAAACAATCAGCCCCAGCATTTT. The encoded protein is CASSPTRGNNQPQHF.

The chain couples TRBV21-1 to TRBJ1-6. TRBV21-1 is classified as a pseudogene. This CDR3 is 20 amino acids long. CDR3: CASSKAPVGGTPADNSPLHF. The DNA for the CDR3 is TGTGCCAGCAGCAAAGCGCCAGTTGGTGGGACTCCGGCCGATAATTCACCCCTCCACTTT.

This chain's CDR3 is CASRGGGVENYGYTF. In DNA form, the CDR3 reads TGTGCCAGCAGGGGGGGTGGGGTGGAGAACTATGGCTACACCTTC. This sequence joins TRBV28 and TRBJ1-2; perhaps TRBD1 as D (5 bases). Germline V gene data show CDR1 as MDHEN and CDR2 as SYDVKM. CDR3 length equals 15 residues. V lost 6 bases, J lost 2 bases, and 16 bases lay in between.

The chain uses TRBV7-2 and TRBJ2-1; 7 bases are a match to TRBD2. The CDR3 runs 16 residues. Germline trimming cut 5 bases from V and 3 bases from J; bases unmatched to any gene: 10. Germline CDR1 and CDR2: SGHTA and FQGNSA. DNA for the CDR3: TGTGCCAGCAGCCGACGTGGAGCGGGGAACTACAATGAGCAGTTCTTC. Amino acids: CASSRRGAGNYNEQFF.

This sequence joins TRBV7-9 and TRBJ1-1; 8 nucleotides align to TRBD1. Germline V lookup: CDR1 SEHNR, CDR2 FQNEAQ (reference sequence). CDR3 length: 15 amino acids. With 7 bases clipped from V and 1 base from J, the junction kept 8 bases outside the gene matches. CDR3 sequence reads: CASTPPGTGNTEAFF. Written as DNA, the CDR3 is TGTGCCAGCACCCCCCCCGGGACAGGGAACACTGAAGCTTTCTTT.

This chain connects TRBV6-4 to TRBJ1-1; TRBD1 matches 8 bases. CDR3 size: 13 residues. CDR1 and CDR2 (germline): MRHNA, SNTAGT. Trimming removed 8 bases from V and 3 bases from J; junction bases left unmatched: 5. DNA for the CDR3: TGTGCCAGCGCCCCGGACAGGGACACTGAAGCTTTCTTT. Its protein product is CASAPDRDTEAFF.

The CDR3 region has the DNA TGTGCCAGCAGCTTAAATAGCGGGAGCAACACCGGGGAGCTGTTTTTT. This gives the protein CASSLNSGSNTGELFF. The chain is built from TRBV7-2 and TRBJ2-2; 9 bases match TRBD2. This CDR3 comprises 16 residues. Germline trimming cut 2 bases from V and 2 bases from J; bases unmatched to any gene: 3. Germline CDR1 reads SGHTA; CDR2 reads FQGNSA.

CDR3 residues: CASSSGQLSTDTQYF. The CDR3 nucleotides are TGTGCCAGCAGCTCGGGACAGCTAAGCACAGATACGCAGTATTTT. The chain has TRBV6-4 and TRBJ2-3, with 7 nucleotides matching TRBD1. V shed 6 bases and J 0 bases; nucleotides not matched to a gene: 6. Germline V gives CDR1 MRHNA, CDR2 SNTAGT. The CDR3 runs to 15 residues.

This chain links TRBV11-1 with TRBJ1-3; D call uncertain. The germline V gene encodes CDR1 SGHAT and CDR2 FQDESV (reference sequence). CDR3 length: 15 amino acids. V was pared by 2 bases and J by 2 bases, with 10 bases between. CDR3 protein: CASSLTGSPGNTIYF. In nucleotides, the CDR3 is TGTGCCAGCAGCTTAACGGGTTCTCCTGGAAACACCATATATTTT.

Only a few counts were recorded for this clone. The rearrangement uses TRBV7-2 and TRBJ1-5; the D is unclear. The CDR3 has 13 amino acids. Germline CDR1 and CDR2: SGHTA and FQGNSA. V was clipped by 5 bases and J by 7 bases, with 12 bases between them. The CDR3 region has the DNA TGTGCCAGCAGCACGACGGGGAAACAGCCCCAGCATTTT. Its protein product is CASSTTGKQPQHF.

The chain links TRBV27 to TRBJ1-4; no firm D call. The CDR3 is 13 residues long. V dropped 0 bases and J dropped 8 bases, with 7 bases sitting between them. Germline V gene sequence: CDR1 MNHEY, CDR2 SMNVEV (reference sequence). As DNA, the CDR3 is TGTGCCAGCAGTTTATCGGGATTGGAAAAACTGTTTTTT. It specifies CASSLSGLEKLFF.

CDR3 nucleotide sequence: TGCGCCAGCACTGCTCAGGGAAGGTATGGCTACACCTTC. Its protein product is CASTAQGRYGYTF. The V and J genes are TRBV5-1 and TRBJ1-2; the D gene is possibly TRBD1 (5 bases). CDR1 is SGHRS, CDR2 YFSETQ, per germline. The V end was cut by 6 bases, the J end by 5 bases, with 14 bases between. CDR3 size: 13 residues.

This rearrangement joins TRBV28 to TRBJ1-1; weak D call: TRBD1 (6 bases). Trimming shortened V by 6 bases and J by 2 bases, and 16 bases separated the two germline ends. Germline CDR1 is MDHEN and CDR2 is SYDVKM. The CDR3 has 15 residues. CDR3 protein: CASRPPDRPNTEAFF. The CDR3 region has the DNA TGTGCCAGCAGGCCCCCGGACAGACCAAACACTGAAGCTTTCTTT. Using reference TRBV28 and TRBJ1-1 for the parts outside the CDR3, the full variable domain is DVKVTQSSRYLVKRTGEKVFLECVQDMDHENMFWYRQDPGLGLRLIYFSYDVKMKEKGDIPEGYSVSREKKERFSLILESASTNQTSMYLCASRPPDRPNTEAFFGQGTRLTVV.

The chain carries TRBV11-2 and TRBJ2-1, with D possibly matching TRBD2 (5 bases). The CDR3 loop spans 16 amino acids. Looked up from germline, CDR1 is SGHAT and CDR2 is FQNNGV. The germline V and J ends were trimmed by 1 base and 1 base, with 11 bases remaining between them. The CDR3 DNA is TGTGCCAGCAGCTTAGTTCGGGGTCGGTCCTACAATGAGCAGTTCTTC. Its translation: CASSLVRGRSYNEQFF.

As regards this clone: Other nucleotide sequences from this sample produce the same CDR3. V usage is TRBV4-2 and J usage is TRBJ2-3; possible D gene TRBD2, 6 bases. The V and J ends lost 1 base and 2 bases respectively, with 10 bases between them. Germline assignment: CDR1 LGHNA and CDR2 YNFKEQ. This CDR3 has 15 residues. Here the CDR3 reads CASSQVAEDTDTQYF. The CDR3 region has the DNA TGTGCCAGCAGCCAAGTAGCGGAGGACACAGATACGCAGTATTTT.

On this clone itself: Compared with germline, one end of the junction differs, possibly owing to a read error. The gene calls are TRBV18 and TRBJ1-4; D might be TRBD1 (6 bases). This CDR3 is built from 13 residues. Germline assignment: CDR1 KGHSH and CDR2 LQKENI. This chain's CDR3 is CASPPPQGEKLFF. The CDR3 nucleotides are TGTGCCAGCCCACCACCACAGGGTGAAAAACTGTTTTTT.

As for this clone: One end of the junction fails to match germline, which may point to a read error. The gene calls are TRBV7-7 and TRBJ2-2; no clear D gene. The CDR3 is 14 residues long. Germline V gene lookup returns CDR1 SSHAT and CDR2 FNYEAQ (reference sequence). CDR3 coding DNA: TGTGCTAGCAGCTTTTCAGAGAACACCGGGGAGCTGTTTTTT. The encoded protein is CASSFSENTGELFF.

The chain links TRBV9 to TRBJ2-2; D ambiguous. V was shortened by 0 bases and J by 5 bases, with 11 bases between the two germline ends. The CDR3 length is 15 residues. Germline V CDR1 and CDR2: SGDLS, YYNGEE. CDR3 nucleotides: TGTGCCAGCAGCGTAGAGTCATCAAATACCGGGGAGCTGTTTTTT. It is translated as CASSVESSNTGELFF.

For the CDR3, the DNA is TGTGCCAGCAGCCCTCGGGGGGGGTCGGGAGAGACCCAGTACTTC. This encodes CASSPRGGSGETQYF. The genes are TRBV7-2 and TRBJ2-5, with 8 positions matching TRBD2. CDR1 and CDR2 (germline): SGHTA, FQGNSA. Trimming took 5 bases from V and 4 from J; bases not matched to a gene: 9. The CDR3 sequence is 15 residues long.

This clone occurred once. The chain carries TRBV5-1 and TRBJ2-7; TRBD1 matches at 10 bases. The CDR3 spans 13 residues. The V gene's germline CDR1 is SGHRS and CDR2 YFSETQ. With 3 bases clipped from V and 6 bases from J, the junction kept 3 bases outside the gene matches. The CDR3 DNA is TGCGCCAGCAGCTCAAGGACAGGGGGCGAGCAGTACTTC. It translates to CASSSRTGGEQYF.

J is TRBJ2-2 and V is TRBV6-5, with D hard to call. V was shortened by 0 bases and J by 5 bases, with 10 bases between the two germline ends. This CDR3 is 15 amino acids long. Germline CDR1 reads MNHEY; CDR2 reads SVGAGI. The CDR3 coding sequence is TGTGCCAGCAGTTACTCGGGCAGGCGTACCGGGGAGCTGTTTTTT. This codes for CASSYSGRRTGELFF.

The V call is TRBV6-1, the J call TRBJ2-3; 9 bases are shared with TRBD2. CDR1 and CDR2 (germline): MNHNS, SASEGT. V was clipped by 2 bases and J by 3 bases; unmatched bases: 3. The CDR3 sequence is 15 residues long. CDR3 sequence reads: CASSERLAGTDTQYF. CDR3 sequence (DNA): TGTGCCAGCAGTGAACGGCTAGCGGGAACAGATACGCAGTATTTT.

In this sample, this clone turned up a few times. V is TRBV28 and J is TRBJ1-5, with D tentatively TRBD1 (5 bases). V shed 6 bases and J shed 2 bases, with 8 bases lying between them. Germline V lookup: CDR1 MDHEN, CDR2 SYDVKM. The CDR3 totals 13 residues. The CDR3 sequence: CASRGQGNQPQHF. As DNA, the CDR3 is TGTGCCAGCAGGGGGCAAGGCAATCAGCCCCAGCATTTT.

J is TRBJ2-1 and V is TRBV7-2; the D gene could be TRBD1 or TRBD2 (5 bases each). Germline CDR1 and CDR2: SGHTA and FQGNSA. V was trimmed by 0 bases and J by 7 bases, leaving 7 bases between them. CDR3 length: 13 residues. CDR3 protein: CASSLARENEQFF. CDR3 bases: TGTGCCAGCAGCTTAGCCAGGGAGAATGAGCAGTTCTTC.

The gene calls are TRBV27 and TRBJ1-1; 7 bases match TRBD1. Germline loops: CDR1 MNHEY, CDR2 SMNVEV (reference sequence). The trim removed 5 bases at V and 0 bases at J, leaving 12 bases unmatched. This CDR3 is built from 17 residues. The DNA for the CDR3 is TGTGCCAGCAGTCCGACAGGGTTTCCGTTCCTGAACACTGAAGCTTTCTTT. This encodes CASSPTGFPFLNTEAFF.

The chain links TRBV12-5 to TRBJ1-1; D remains ambiguous. The CDR3 is 17 residues long. Between the trimmed V and J ends, which lost 0 bases and 1 base, there was a span of 15 bases. CDR1 and CDR2 from the germline V gene are LGHNT and FRNRAP. For the CDR3, the DNA is TGTGCTAGTGGTTTGGTACTCACTGGCGACCGGAACACTGAAGCTTTCTTT. This translates into CASGLVLTGDRNTEAFF.